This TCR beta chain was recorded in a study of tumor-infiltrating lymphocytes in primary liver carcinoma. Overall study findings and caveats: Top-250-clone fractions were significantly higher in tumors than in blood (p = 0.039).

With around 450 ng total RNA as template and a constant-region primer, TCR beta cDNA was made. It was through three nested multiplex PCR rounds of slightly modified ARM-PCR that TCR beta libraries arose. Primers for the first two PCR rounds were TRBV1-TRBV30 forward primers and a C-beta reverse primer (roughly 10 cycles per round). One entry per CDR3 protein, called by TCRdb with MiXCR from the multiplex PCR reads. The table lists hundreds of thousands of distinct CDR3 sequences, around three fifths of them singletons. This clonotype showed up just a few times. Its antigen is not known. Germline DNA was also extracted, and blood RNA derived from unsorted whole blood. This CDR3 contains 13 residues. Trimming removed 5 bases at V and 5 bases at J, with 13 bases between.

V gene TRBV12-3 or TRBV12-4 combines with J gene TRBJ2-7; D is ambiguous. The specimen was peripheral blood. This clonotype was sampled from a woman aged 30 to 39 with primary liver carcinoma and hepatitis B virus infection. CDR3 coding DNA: TGTGCCAGCAGTCCCGGTCAGCTGGACGAGCAGTACTTC. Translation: CASSPGQLDEQYF.